A selection of T cell receptor beta chains follows, all from one sample in a study of cytomegalovirus exposure and HLA in healthy donors. Sequenced by immunoSEQ multiplex PCR; TCRdb stores in-frame clones only, minus some. The sample lists over 85,000 clones; 75% to 85% were seen once. Sequencing was carried out using PBMCs. The receptors derive from a woman between 40 and 50 years old in good health and CMV-seronegative. The CDR3 runs from the conserved cysteine through the conserved F or W. A D gene is named only where the DNA matches it firmly. Expanded clones get a size class; other rows say once, few or many, or leave the size out.

>15|TRBV19|TRBJ1-2|NA|TRBD1
TGTGCCAGTACGGTAGGAGACAGGGGGCTCTATGGCTACACCTTC
CASTVGDRGLYGYTF
>16|TRBV7-7|TRBJ2-5|NA|TRBD2
TGTGCCAGCAGCCGGAGCGGGGGGGCCGTAGGAGAGACCCAGTACTTC
CASSRSGGAVGETQYF
>14|TRBV5-4|TRBJ1-1|NA|NA
TGTGCCAGCAGCCCCCGCGGGGGGAACACTGAAGCTTTCTTT
CASSPRGGNTEAFF
>14|TRBV7-9|TRBJ1-4|NA|NA
TGTGCCAGCAGCTTAGTCTCAGGGAATGAAAAACTGTTTTTT
CASSLVSGNEKLFF
>14|TRBV19|TRBJ2-5|NA|NA
TGTGCCAGTAGTATAGTGGTTGGGGGGGAGACCCAGTACTTC
CASSIVVGGETQYF
>14|TRBV18|TRBJ2-7|NA|TRBD1
TGTGCCAGCTCACCATCCACAGGGGAGAGGGAGCAGTACTTC
CASSPSTGEREQYF
>17|TRBV7-2|TRBJ2-3|NA|TRBD2
TGTGCCAGCAGCTTATCCGGGACTACCAGGAGCACAGATACGCAGTATTTT
CASSLSGTTRSTDTQYF
>13|TRBV2|TRBJ1-5|NA|TRBD1
TGTGCCAGCGGGACAGGGGGCAATCAGCCCCAGCATTTT
CASGTGGNQPQHF
>15|TRBV18|TRBJ2-3|NA|TRBD2
TGTGCCAGCCGTACTAGCGGGGGCGTCACAGATACGCAGTATTTT
CASRTSGGVTDTQYF
>11|TRBV14|TRBJ2-5|NA|NA
TGTGCCAGCAGCCATCTGGAGACCCAGTACTTC
CASSHLETQYF
>14|TRBV19|TRBJ1-5|once|TRBD1
TGTGCCAGTAGTGCGGGACAGGCGATTCAGCCCCAGCATTTT
CASSAGQAIQPQHF
>15|TRBV9|TRBJ2-7|NA|TRBD2
TGTGCCAGCAGCCCTGGGACTAGCGGGGACTACGAGCAGTACTTC
CASSPGTSGDYEQYF
>16|TRBV4-1|TRBJ1-1|many|NA
TGCGCCAGCAGCCAAGCCAGGATCGGACAGAACACTGAAGCTTTCTTT
CASSQARIGQNTEAFF
>16|TRBV6-1|TRBJ2-1|NA|NA
TGTGCCAGCAGTGTCCTCGAGGCCATGTCCTACAATGAGCAGTTCTTC
CASSVLEAMSYNEQFF
>13|TRBV7-2|TRBJ2-3|NA|TRBD2
TGTGCCAGCAGCTTAATGGGTAGCGGGGGTTTGTATTTT
CASSLMGSGGLYF
>16|TRBV5-6|TRBJ2-5|NA|TRBD2
TGTGCCAGCAGCTTGAAGAGCGGGGGGGACGTAGAGACCCAGTACTTC
CASSLKSGGDVETQYF
>17|TRBV5-4|TRBJ2-3|NA|TRBD2
TGTGCCAGCAGCCCCGGGGGGGGCGCCCGGAGCACAGATACGCAGTATTTT
CASSPGGGARSTDTQYF
>12|TRBV6-1|TRBJ2-7|once|NA
TGTGCCAGCACGGGACACCTCTACGAGCAGTACTTC
CASTGHLYEQYF
>15|TRBV7-2|TRBJ2-7|NA|NA
TGTGCCAGCAGCTTAGAGGGGTGGGCAACCTACGAGCAGTACTTC
CASSLEGWATYEQYF
>13|TRBV19|TRBJ1-4|NA|TRBD1
TGTGCCAGTAGGGACAGGGGTGGTGAAAAACTGTTTTTT
CASRDRGGEKLFF
>15|TRBV12-5|TRBJ2-7|NA|NA
TGTGCTAGTGGTTTGGGGGCGACGGGGGAGCACCGCCAGTACTTC
CASGLGATGEHRQYF
>16|TRBV5-6|TRBJ1-4|few|NA
TGTGCCAGCAGCCCCTGGTCCAGGGCCGCCCGTGAAAAACTGTTTTTT
CASSPWSRAAREKLFF
>14|TRBV4-1|TRBJ1-2|NA|TRBD1
TGCGTCAGCAGCCAAGCAGGGGGCGCGAGTGGCTACACCTTC
CVSSQAGGASGYTF
>16|TRBV5-1|TRBJ2-3|NA|NA
TGCGCCACCAGATCGGGGGGCGCCGGGGTCACAGATACGCAGTATTTT
CATRSGGAGVTDTQYF
>14|TRBV2|TRBJ1-2|NA|TRBD1
TGTGCCAGCAGAGCCGACAGGGGGGACTATGGCTACACCTTC
CASRADRGDYGYTF
>15|TRBV5-6|TRBJ1-5|once|NA
TGTGCCAGCAGCCTAGGACAGAATAGCAATCAGCCCCAGCATTTT
CASSLGQNSNQPQHF